This T cell receptor (beta chain) was sequenced in a study of CD8 T cells in ankylosing spondylitis. Study conclusions and caveats: Made up of eight highly homologous variants, a TCR beta motif appeared characteristic of ankylosing spondylitis blood. Clones tied to disease were said to be significantly enriched in matched ankylosing spondylitis synovial fluid. The disease-linked clones had a CD8+ phenotype and low blood frequencies.

This clonotype has only one observation. Its antigen is not identified. This CDR3 contains 18 residues. CDR1 and CDR2 from the germline V gene are SGHAT and FQNNGV. V lost 5 bases, J lost 5 bases, and 17 bases stayed unmatched. TCRdb analysed the 5' RACE reads with MiXCR anew, one entry per CDR3 protein. The sample has a few hundred thousand distinct CDR3 sequences, approximately 8.2% seen once; the top ten hold roughly 15%. The specimen sequenced was blood, either unsorted or a sorted T cell fraction (not recorded which). The clonotype comes from a male donor with ankylosing spondylitis. The chain links TRBV11-2 to TRBJ2-2; TRBD1 matches at 7 bases. CDR3 region: CASSQVRGGTEGTGELFF. The CDR3 region has the DNA TGTGCCAGCAGCCAGGTCAGAGGTGGGACAGAGGGGACCGGGGAGCTGTTTTTT.